This TCR beta chain was found in a study of cytotoxic CD8 clonotypes in ibrutinib-treated CLL. Target depth was 1 in 200,000 to 1 in 1 million T cells, about 10x per clonotype. Assay used: immunoSEQ multiplex PCR; TCRdb lists only in-frame clones, some missing. The sample has about 130,000 clones; approximately 83% are singletons. Details on this clone: Its antigen is still unknown.

V dropped 4 bases and J dropped 2 bases, with 8 bases sitting between them. Germline V gene sequence: CDR1 SQVTM, CDR2 ANQGSEA. This CDR3 region has 12 residues. Notes on the study in general: Private clonotypes, not public ones, expanded at ibrutinib response. A rise in clonality was seen at ibrutinib response, and a fall back toward baseline was seen at progression.

The chain employs TRBV29-1 and TRBJ1-1; no clear D. The material was PBMCs, obtained after 24 months of ibrutinib treatment. The TCR originated in a human donor with chronic lymphocytic leukemia. CDR3 protein: CSVVPANTEAFF. CDR3 coding DNA: TGCAGCGTTGTGCCAGCCAACACTGAAGCTTTCTTT. Drawing the rest from reference TRBV29-1 and TRBJ1-1, the complete variable domain is SAVISQKPSRDICQRGTSLTIQCQVDSQVTMMFWYRQQPGQSLTLIATANQGSEATYESGFVIDKFPISRPNLTFSTLTVSNMSPEDSSIYLCSVVPANTEAFFGQGTRLTVV.